This T cell receptor beta chain was sequenced in a study of blood T cell repertoires in COVID-19. Whole-study context: Samples came from the United States, Italy and Spain, spanning acute and convalescent COVID-19. From T cells, B-cell-depleted T cells, or PBMCs came the material, which was cDNA or gDNA.

Per the germline V gene, CDR1 is LNHDA and CDR2 is SQIVND (reference sequence). After removal of 4 bases from V and 2 bases from J, the junction contained 4 bases not matched to a gene. The CDR3 extends over 15 amino acids. In the source study's methods: Nucleated cell number was recorded as an estimate derived from reference gene primer amplification. Here immunoSEQ multiplex PCR was the method, and the copy in TCRdb shows in-frame clones only, minus some. The V and J calls and clone size are taken from that table; D and trimming were inferred from the DNA. The sample carries hundreds of thousands of clones, approximately 92% recorded once.

The specimen was PBMCs or T cells enriched from blood (not recorded which). This clonotype was sampled from a man aged 25-45 years who had recovered from COVID-19. J is TRBJ2-7 and V is TRBV19, with 11 bases lining up with TRBD2. The CDR3 region has the DNA TGTGCCAGTAGTAAGACTAGCGGGATCCCCTACGAGCAGTACTTC. It is translated as CASSKTSGIPYEQYF.